This T cell receptor beta chain appears in the sequencing data of a study of cytomegalovirus exposure and HLA in healthy donors. Overall study results and limits: In a later analysis, compared with equally common non-associated chains, HLA-associated beta chains were more expanded. Follow-up analysis seemed to connect common viral pathogens with several of the most significant clusters identified.

This CDR3 comprises 14 residues. V dropped 5 bases and J dropped 3 bases, with 13 bases sitting between them. The germline CDR1 and CDR2 sequences are LGHNT and FRNRAP. Notes on this clone: Its target is unknown.

With 60 Vbeta and 13 Jbeta primers, the PCR was carried out. Sequencing used immunoSEQ multiplex PCR; TCRdb keeps in-frame clones, though not all of them. Seen here are about 180,000 clones, approximately 80% observed once, and the top ten hold around 1.4%. This TCR was sampled from a girl aged 10 to 17 in good health and CMV-seropositive. The chain uses TRBV12-5 and TRBJ2-5; tentative D call: TRBD2 (5 bases). Sequenced input: PBMCs. CDR3 in amino acids: CASGPLRGEETQYF. DNA for the CDR3: TGTGCTAGTGGTCCCCTTCGGGGAGAAGAGACCCAGTACTTC.